A single sample is the source of the 26 T cell receptor beta chains below, sequenced in a study of STAT5B mutations in CD4+ large granular lymphocyte leukemia. Data came from immunoSEQ multiplex PCR; TCRdb stores just in-frame clones and leaves some out. The sample consists of 25,000 to 30,000 clones, around 78% of them appearing once. What was sequenced was CD4+ T cells from blood buffy coats. These receptors were obtained from a human donor in good health.

The V call is TRBV6-1, the J call TRBJ1-5; TRBD1 is a possible D gene (5 bases). Germline CDR1 is MNHNS and CDR2 is SASEGT. V was clipped by 1 base and J by 5 bases, with 12 bases between them. This CDR3 has 15 residues. CDR3 protein: CASSEGPGWDQPQHF. CDR3 in DNA: TGTGCCAGCAGTGAAGGGCCAGGGTGGGATCAGCCCCAGCATTTT.

The chain is built from TRBV10-3 and TRBJ2-3, with D possibly being TRBD2 (6 bases). The CDR3 is 14 amino acids. V lost 5 bases to trimming and J lost 2 bases, with 11 bases between them. Per germline, CDR1 ENHRY and CDR2 SYGVKD. CDR3 sequence: CAISLADITDTQYF. DNA of the CDR3: TGTGCCATCAGTTTAGCGGACATCACAGATACGCAGTATTTT.

V gene TRBV2 combines with J gene TRBJ1-4; 7 bases fit TRBD1. The length of the CDR3 is 16 residues. Looked up from germline, CDR1 is SNHLY and CDR2 is FYNNEI. The ends lost 3 bases at V and 7 bases at J; junction bases unmatched: 11. This CDR3 reads CASSERGPLGGEKLFF. DNA of the CDR3: TGTGCCAGCAGTGAGAGGGGGCCCCTCGGGGGTGAAAAACTGTTTTTT.

The J gene is TRBJ2-1, the V gene TRBV6-5; D gene ambiguous. V was trimmed by 6 bases and J by 8 bases, leaving 17 bases between them. Germline-derived CDR1 and CDR2 are MNHEY and SVGAGI. The CDR3 has 14 amino acids. The CDR3: CASRSGRSRDEQFF. In DNA form, the CDR3 reads TGTGCCAGCAGATCCGGACGGTCCCGCGATGAGCAGTTCTTC.

The chain has TRBV9 and TRBJ2-3, with D possibly matching TRBD2 (7 bases). Trimming stripped 8 bases from V and 6 bases from J, with 13 bases between. Per germline, CDR1 SGDLS and CDR2 YYNGEE. CDR3 length equals 12 residues. Here the CDR3 DNA reads TGTGCCAGTGGGGGGGGCCTGGATACGCAGTATTTT. It is translated as CASGGGLDTQYF.

The chain combines TRBV18 with TRBJ1-1; possibly TRBD1 for D (5 bases). Trimming took 2 bases from V and 0 from J, leaving 13 bases between them. The germline gives CDR1 KGHSH, CDR2 LQKENI. This CDR3 comprises 16 residues. The CDR3 DNA sequence: TGTGCCAGCTCACCATTGAAGGGACGGCTGAACACTGAAGCTTTCTTT. Its protein product is CASSPLKGRLNTEAFF.

This rearrangement joins TRBV6-5 to TRBJ1-5; D gene uncertain. Germline V gene sequence: CDR1 MNHEY, CDR2 SVGAGI. The CDR3 has 10 residues. V was shortened by 7 bases and J by 11 bases, with 9 bases between the two germline ends. For the CDR3, the DNA is TGTGCCAGCAAGGATAGGGCCCAGCATTTT. It encodes CASKDRAQHF.

This clone was seen a handful of times. This chain connects TRBV7-9 to TRBJ1-2, with D uncertain. The CDR3 runs to 14 residues. CDR1 and CDR2 from the germline V gene are SEHNR and FQNEAQ (reference sequence). The ends were cut back, 5 bases at V and 5 bases at J, with 15 bases in the middle. CDR3 region: CASSRADTLYGYTF. For the CDR3, the DNA is TGTGCCAGCAGCAGGGCCGATACCCTTTATGGCTACACCTTC.

This chain connects TRBV19 to TRBJ1-6; 7 bases fit TRBD1. The CDR3 totals 15 residues. J lost 10 bases, V lost 5 bases, and 11 bases had no gene match. Germline V lookup: CDR1 LNHDA, CDR2 SQIVND (reference sequence). As DNA, the CDR3 is TGTGCCAGTAGTCCGGACAGGTTCCCAGGGTCACCCCTCCACTTT. Translating it yields CASSPDRFPGSPLHF.

CDR3 in amino acids: CASSGPGLAGSDTQYF. Written as DNA, the CDR3 is TGTGCCAGCTCGGGACCGGGACTAGCGGGTTCAGATACGCAGTATTTT. The rearrangement uses TRBV28 and TRBJ2-3; 12 bases are a match to TRBD2. CDR3 length: 16 amino acids. Trimming removed 8 bases from V and 4 bases from J; junction bases left unmatched: 10. Germline V CDR1 and CDR2: MDHEN, SYDVKM. The full variable domain, rest sourced from reference TRBV28 and TRBJ2-3, is DVKVTQSSRYLVKRTGEKVFLECVQDMDHENMFWYRQDPGLGLRLIYFSYDVKMKEKGDIPEGYSVSREKKERFSLILESASTNQTSMYLCASSGPGLAGSDTQYFGPGTRLTVL.

This sequence joins TRBV28 and TRBJ2-1; TRBD2 agrees at 14 bases. V trimming: 5 bases; J trimming: 6 bases; junction bases outside the gene matches: 12. CDR1 and CDR2 (germline): MDHEN, SYDVKM. This CDR3 is built from 18 residues. CDR3 coding DNA: TGTGCCAGCAGTACTGGGACTAGCGGGGGCCTCCTCCCCAATGAGCAGTTCTTC. Protein sequence: CASSTGTSGGLLPNEQFF.

The CDR3 protein is CASSQDPGGGQGREQFF. The CDR3, as DNA: TGTGCCAGCAGCCAAGATCCGGGGGGAGGACAGGGACGCGAGCAGTTCTTC. The V gene is TRBV4-2, the J gene TRBJ2-1, with TRBD1 as a possible D gene (8 bases). CDR3 size: 17 residues. The germline V gene has CDR1 LGHNA and CDR2 YNFKEQ. Trimming left V 0 bases short and J 10 bases short, with 22 bases between.

The rearrangement links TRBV16 to TRBJ1-5, with 9 nucleotides matching TRBD1. This CDR3 has 15 residues. With 2 bases clipped from V and 6 bases from J, the junction kept 5 bases outside the gene matches. Germline assignment: CDR1 KGHSY and CDR2 FQNENV. The CDR3 nucleotides are TGTGCCAGCAGCCAAACGGGACAGGGTGGTCAGCCCCAGCATTTT. It specifies CASSQTGQGGQPQHF.

The chain links TRBV5-1 to TRBJ2-5; D is possibly TRBD1 (6 bases). The CDR3 is 18 residues long. V lost 2 bases and J 0 bases, leaving 20 bases between the germline ends. In germline, CDR1 is SGHRS, CDR2 YFSETQ. CDR3 in DNA: TGCGCCAGCAGCTTCGTTGAGGGTGACAGGAGCCACCAAGAGACCCAGTACTTC. Translating it yields CASSFVEGDRSHQETQYF.

A single count supports this clone. V usage is TRBV5-4 and J usage is TRBJ2-2; 8 bases match TRBD1. V trimming: 4 bases; J trimming: 5 bases; junction bases outside the gene matches: 13. The germline V gene has CDR1 SGHNT and CDR2 YYREEE (reference sequence). This CDR3 contains 17 residues. The CDR3, as DNA: TGTGCCAGCAGCCCCTCGGGCAGGGGGCTAGTTACCGGGGAGCTGTTTTTT. Protein product: CASSPSGRGLVTGELFF.

This clone appeared a single time. This chain connects TRBV7-2 to TRBJ2-5; TRBD1 is a possible D gene (6 bases). The DNA end lines up better with TRBJ2-7; the J call may be wrong. CDR3 size: 12 residues. Germline loops: CDR1 SGHTA, CDR2 FQGNSA. The CDR3 nucleotides are TGTGCCAGCAGCCAGGGGTTCTACGAGCAGTACTTC. It encodes CASSQGFYEQYF.

V gene TRBV21-1 combines with J gene TRBJ1-5; TRBD1, the table's D call, was not compared with the DNA. TRBV21-1 is tagged as a pseudogene. This CDR3 comprises 12 residues. The CDR3 DNA is TGTGCCACCGACAGGTGGGATCAGCCCCAGCATTTT. It encodes CATDRWDQPQHF.

The chain joins TRBV19 to TRBJ2-5, with 13 bases fitting TRBD2. The CDR3 is made up of 15 amino acids. Trimming cost V 1 base and J 7 bases; bases outside gene matches: 3. The germline gives CDR1 LNHDA, CDR2 SQIVND (reference sequence). CDR3 loop: CASSIGTSGSGTQYF. The CDR3, as DNA: TGTGCCAGTAGTATAGGGACTAGCGGGAGTGGGACCCAGTACTTC.

The J gene is TRBJ2-5, the V gene TRBV4-1; TRBD1 matches at 9 bases. Germline CDR1 reads MGHRA; CDR2 reads YSYEKL. This CDR3 region has 14 residues. Germline trimming cut 5 bases from V and 4 bases from J; bases unmatched to any gene: 5. The DNA of the CDR3 is TGCGCCAGCAGCTCCGACAGGGGGGGAGAGACCCAGTACTTC. Translation gives CASSSDRGGETQYF.

The CDR3: CARAGGDCNEQFF. The CDR3 DNA sequence: TGTGCCAGAGCGGGGGGGGATTGCAATGAGCAGTTCTTC. This rearrangement joins TRBV27 to TRBJ2-1; 10 positions agree with TRBD2. The V and J ends lost 9 bases and 6 bases, in that order; junction bases with no gene match: 5. The length of the CDR3 is 13 residues. The germline CDR1 and CDR2 sequences are MNHEY and SMNVEV (reference sequence).

This CDR3 reads CASSLGTAGQPQHF. The CDR3 DNA follows: TGCGCCAGCAGCTTGGGGACTGCGGGTCAGCCCCAGCATTTT. This sequence joins TRBV5-1 and TRBJ1-5; D gene ambiguous. The CDR3 is 14 residues long. Deletions cut 0 bases from V and 6 bases from J, with 10 bases between. CDR1 is SGHRS and CDR2 is YFSETQ in the germline V gene.

The gene calls are TRBV7-9 and TRBJ2-1, with 7 bases that match TRBD2. Germline V lookup: CDR1 SEHNR, CDR2 FQNEAQ (reference sequence). CDR3 length: 14 amino acids. V trimming: 1 base; J trimming: 9 bases; junction bases outside the gene matches: 6. CDR3 residues: CASSLVASGGEQFF. CDR3 DNA: TGTGCCAGCAGCTTAGTAGCTAGCGGAGGTGAGCAGTTCTTC.

The V and J genes are TRBV2 and TRBJ2-5, with 7 nucleotides matching TRBD2. Trimming cost V 2 bases and J 1 base; bases outside gene matches: 10. Looked up from germline, CDR1 is SNHLY and CDR2 is FYNNEI. CDR3 size: 17 residues. The CDR3 DNA is TGTGCCAGCAGTGAAAGCGGCGGGGGTGGTCCCCAAGAGACCCAGTACTTC. Protein sequence: CASSESGGGGPQETQYF.

The chain joins TRBV30 to TRBJ1-3; possible D gene TRBD1, 5 bases. V lost 7 bases, J lost 0 bases, and 13 bases lay in between. There are 14 residues in the CDR3. Germline V gene data show CDR1 as GTSNPN and CDR2 as SVGIG (reference sequence). CDR3 protein: CASRGLYSGNTIYF. The CDR3 DNA reads TGTGCCTCGCGGGGACTCTACTCTGGAAACACCATATATTTT. The whole variable domain, remainder taken from reference TRBV30 and TRBJ1-3, is SQTIHQWPATLVQPVGSPLSLECTVEGTSNPNLYWYRQAAGRGLQLLFYSVGIGQISSEVPQNLSASRPQDRQFILSSKKLLLSDSGFYLCASRGLYSGNTIYFGEGSWLTVV.

The genes are TRBV4-2 and TRBJ1-1, with 11 nucleotides matching TRBD1. This CDR3 comprises 16 residues. Germline trimming cut 8 bases from V and 0 bases from J; bases unmatched to any gene: 8. The germline gives CDR1 LGHNA, CDR2 YNFKEQ. The CDR3 is CASGPGQGVMNTEAFF. As DNA, the CDR3 is TGTGCCAGCGGTCCGGGACAGGGGGTTATGAACACTGAAGCTTTCTTT.

The chain carries TRBV19 and TRBJ2-1; D tentatively fits TRBD1 or TRBD2 (6 bases each). The CDR3 extends over 13 amino acids. V lost 7 bases to trimming and J lost 9 bases, with 16 bases between them. From germline, CDR1 is LNHDA and CDR2 SQIVND (reference sequence). CDR3 region: CASTSDRRGEQFF. In nucleotides, the CDR3 is TGTGCCAGTACCTCAGACAGGAGGGGTGAGCAGTTCTTC.